What follows describes a single T cell receptor (beta chain). In the study's own analysis: Quantification of nucleated cells was approximated via reference gene primer amplification. Produced via immunoSEQ multiplex PCR; TCRdb's table is partial and in-frame only. Clone size and V and J calls were adopted from that table, with D and trimming inferred from the DNA. Of 130,000 to 150,000 clones listed, about three quarters are singletons. The data belong to a study of blood T cell repertoires in COVID-19. Study background: Samples representing acute and convalescent COVID-19 were sourced from the United States, Italy and Spain. T cells, B-cell-depleted T cells, or PBMCs provided the cDNA or gDNA that served as material.

V lost 6 bases to trimming and J lost 2 bases; unmatched junction nucleotides: 5. CDR3 length equals 15 residues. Germline V gene sequence: CDR1 MRHNA, CDR2 SNTAGT. The chain combines TRBV6-4 with TRBJ2-1; TRBD1 agrees at 9 bases. Sequenced sample: peripheral blood. The origin of this receptor is a man older than 75 with acute or convalescent COVID-19. CDR3 loop: CASSLTGGPYNEQFF. For the CDR3, the DNA is TGTGCCAGCAGCCTGACAGGGGGTCCCTACAATGAGCAGTTCTTC.